Listed below are T cell receptor beta chains from one sample, sequenced in a study of a mutant IDH1 vaccine in newly diagnosed glioma. These receptors' targets are unknown. Measured with immunoSEQ multiplex PCR; TCRdb has only the in-frame clones, and not every one. The sample shows about 50,000 clones, approximately 84% of them seen only once. Sample: PBMCs, taken from a glioma patient whose treatment included an IDH1 peptide vaccine. The receptors here all came from a woman aged 25 to 45 with glioma. Some clones in this sample may be carry-over from other donors' samples. CDR3s include the opening cysteine and the closing phenylalanine or tryptophan. The order of the fields is D gene, clone size, V gene, J gene, CDR3 protein, CDR3 DNA. A D gene is named only where the DNA matches it firmly. The size field is filled for only some rows; it gives once, few, many or a size class.

.	.	TRBV7-2	TRBJ2-7	CASSPPRAEEFLEQYF	TGTGCCAGCAGCCCCCCCCGGGCGGAGGAGTTTCTCGAGCAGTACTTC
.	.	TRBV7-9	TRBJ2-3	CASSPLALLTGDTQYF	TGTGCCAGCAGTCCCCTAGCGCTCCTGACGGGAGATACGCAGTATTTT
TRBD2	.	TRBV9	TRBJ2-3	CASSPQAGGPDTQYF	TGTGCCAGCAGCCCCCAAGCGGGAGGCCCAGATACGCAGTATTTT
.	.	TRBV20-1	TRBJ2-7	CSAGSGEQYF	TGCAGTGCCGGCTCCGGCGAGCAGTACTTC
TRBD1	.	TRBV30	TRBJ2-7	CAWSVRRTGGNEQYF	TGTGCCTGGAGTGTACGTCGGACAGGGGGGAACGAGCAGTACTTC
TRBD1	.	TRBV6-5	TRBJ2-7	CASRPGGGYEQYF	TGTGCCAGCAGACCAGGGGGCGGGTACGAGCAGTACTTC
.	.	TRBV7-6	TRBJ2-7	CASSLARPRRGNEQYF	TGTGCCAGCAGCTTAGCGCGTCCCCGGAGGGGTAACGAGCAGTACTTC
TRBD2	.	TRBV7-3	TRBJ2-1	CASSPGLAGDNEQFF	TGTGCCAGTAGCCCGGGACTAGCGGGAGACAATGAGCAGTTCTTC
TRBD2	.	TRBV9	TRBJ2-1	CASSSDSRSGIGQFF	TGTGCCAGCAGCTCAGACAGCCGGAGCGGGATTGGGCAGTTCTTC
.	.	TRBV20-1	TRBJ1-3	CSAGLNTIYF	TGCAGTGCCGGGCTGAACACCATATATTTT
.	.	TRBV19	TRBJ2-2	CASGKTVPGELFF	TGTGCCAGTGGCAAGACAGTACCCGGGGAGCTGTTTTTT
.	.	TRBV19	TRBJ1-1	CASSAGSQDTEAFF	TGTGCCAGTAGTGCCGGGTCCCAGGACACTGAAGCTTTCTTT
TRBD1	.	TRBV29-1	TRBJ2-3	CSVAGQGDADTQYF	TGCAGCGTGGCCGGACAGGGGGACGCAGATACGCAGTATTTT
TRBD2	.	TRBV7-9	TRBJ2-7	CASSLGSGGEQYF	TGTGCCAGCAGCTTAGGTAGCGGGGGCGAGCAGTACTTC
.	.	TRBV5-1	TRBJ2-2	CASSSRDRTGELFF	TGCGCCAGCAGCTCCCGGGACCGCACCGGGGAGCTGTTTTTT
.	.	TRBV2	TRBJ2-2	CASSEQGSNTGELFF	TGTGCCAGCAGTGAACAAGGGTCGAACACCGGGGAGCTGTTTTTT
.	.	TRBV10-3	TRBJ1-2	CAIRAGSYGYTF	TGTGCCATCAGAGCAGGAAGCTATGGCTACACCTTC
.	.	TRBV2	TRBJ1-1	CASSELGPPRAFF	TGTGCCAGCAGTGAGTTAGGGCCCCCGAGGGCTTTCTTT
.	.	TRBV5-1	TRBJ1-1	CASSLGGNTEAFF	TGCGCCAGCAGCTTGGGTGGGAACACTGAAGCTTTCTTT
.	.	TRBV9	TRBJ1-5	CASSGTDSNQPQHF	TGTGCCAGCAGCGGGACCGATAGCAATCAGCCCCAGCATTTT
TRBD1	.	TRBV6-6	TRBJ1-1	CASSYGQGGTEAFF	TGTGCCAGCAGTTACGGACAGGGCGGGACTGAAGCTTTCTTT
.	once	TRBV9	TRBJ1-3	CASSSQRNTIYF	TGTGCCAGCAGCTCCCAGAGGAACACCATATATTTT
.	.	TRBV15	TRBJ1-2	CATSALGASYGYTF	TGTGCCACCAGCGCCCTCGGCGCCTCCTATGGCTACACCTTC
.	.	TRBV19	TRBJ2-7	CASSNSRASYEQYF	TGTGCCAGTAGTAACTCGCGGGCATCCTACGAGCAGTACTTC
.	.	TRBV5-1	TRBJ2-7	CASRPGHNPYEQYF	TGCGCCAGCAGGCCGGGACACAATCCCTACGAGCAGTACTTC
TRBD2	.	TRBV9	TRBJ2-7	CASSAGLAASYEQYF	TGTGCCAGCAGCGCAGGACTAGCGGCCTCCTACGAGCAGTACTTC
.	.	TRBV19	TRBJ1-6	CASSISGRQETHF	TGTGCCAGTAGTATCTCAGGCCGCCAGGAGACCCACTTT
.	.	TRBV7-9	TRBJ1-1	CASSSKRGNYLTEAFF	TGTGCCAGCAGCTCCAAGAGAGGGAACTACCTCACTGAAGCTTTCTTT
TRBD1	.	TRBV19	TRBJ1-5	CASSTGTASNQPQHF	TGTGCCAGTAGCACCGGGACAGCTAGCAATCAGCCCCAGCATTTT
.	.	TRBV4-1	TRBJ2-1	CASSQDVLPRSYNEQFF	TGCGCCAGCAGCCAAGATGTACTTCCCCGCTCCTACAATGAGCAGTTCTTC
.	.	TRBV7-9	TRBJ2-7	CASRVIVTGDEQYF	TGTGCCAGCAGGGTCATTGTTACGGGGGACGAGCAGTACTTC
.	.	TRBV27	TRBJ2-7	CASSLWPGAVPYEQYF	TGTGCCAGCAGTTTATGGCCGGGCGCCGTCCCCTACGAGCAGTACTTC
TRBD1	few	TRBV5-1	TRBJ2-6	CASSLTGAGANVLTF	TGCGCCAGCAGCCTTACAGGGGCAGGGGCCAACGTCCTGACTTTC
.	.	TRBV25-1	TRBJ2-5	CASTVGHQETQYF	TGTGCCAGCACGGTCGGTCACCAAGAGACCCAGTACTTC
TRBD1	.	TRBV7-8	TRBJ2-1	CASSLGTQGAGEQFF	TGTGCCAGCAGCTTAGGAACCCAGGGGGCTGGTGAGCAGTTCTTC
.	few	TRBV29-1	TRBJ1-1	CSVERTGAEAFF	TGCAGCGTTGAACGGACCGGGGCTGAAGCTTTCTTT
.	.	TRBV29-1	TRBJ2-7	CSVDGTSRYEQYF	TGCAGCGTTGACGGGACCAGCCGCTACGAGCAGTACTTC
.	.	TRBV7-9	TRBJ2-7	CASRAGGDEQYF	TGTGCCAGCAGGGCAGGGGGGGACGAGCAGTACTTC
.	.	TRBV30	TRBJ2-7	CAWQDRYEQYF	TGTGCCTGGCAGGACCGTTACGAGCAGTACTTC
TRBD1	.	TRBV19	TRBJ2-7	CASSWSTGSSYEQYF	TGTGCCAGTAGCTGGTCGACAGGGAGTTCCTACGAGCAGTACTTC
.	.	TRBV10-2	TRBJ1-1	CATNTLEMNTEAFF	TGCGCCACCAACACCCTTGAGATGAACACTGAAGCTTTCTTT
.	.	TRBV30	TRBJ2-5	CACGARGETQYF	TGTGCCTGTGGGGCCAGAGGGGAGACCCAGTACTTC
TRBD2	.	TRBV11-3	TRBJ2-7	CASSLVAGDNEQYF	TGTGCCAGCAGCTTAGTAGCGGGAGACAACGAGCAGTACTTC
TRBD1	few	TRBV5-1	TRBJ1-1	CASRGTDPRRNEAFF	TGCGCCAGCAGGGGGACAGACCCGAGGCGGAATGAAGCTTTCTTT
TRBD1	once	TRBV27	TRBJ1-2	CASSTTGDYGYTF	TGTGCCAGCAGTACGACAGGGGACTATGGCTACACCTTC
TRBD1	.	TRBV5-1	TRBJ2-5	CASSLQGVFPETQYF	TGCGCCAGCAGTTTACAGGGGGTCTTCCCTGAGACCCAGTACTTC
.	.	TRBV5-4	TRBJ2-2	CASSTYGELFF	TGTGCCAGCAGCACGTACGGGGAGCTGTTTTTT
TRBD1	.	TRBV29-1	TRBJ1-1	CSVTGGNTEAFF	TGCAGCGTGACAGGGGGTAACACTGAAGCTTTCTTT
.	.	TRBV10-3	TRBJ1-1	CATKGGGNTEAFF	TGTGCCACCAAGGGAGGGGGGAACACTGAAGCTTTCTTT
.	.	TRBV5-4	TRBJ2-7	CASSSGDAYEQYF	TGTGCCAGCAGCTCGGGCGACGCCTACGAGCAGTACTTC
.	once	TRBV18	TRBJ2-7	CASSPGDASYEQYF	TGTGCCAGCTCACCCGGGGACGCCTCCTACGAGCAGTACTTC
.	.	TRBV5-4	TRBJ1-2	CASSFPPPHINLKGYGYTF	TGTGCCAGCAGCTTTCCCCCCCCACACATAAACTTGAAGGGCTATGGCTACACCTTC
.	.	TRBV11-2	TRBJ2-1	CASSFLLSVGGINEQFF	TGTGCCAGCAGCTTTCTTTTGTCTGTGGGGGGAATCAATGAGCAGTTCTTC